The 10 T cell receptor beta chains below come from one sample, sequenced in a study of blood T cells in healthy people across ages. Sample-barcoded 5' priming and a J-beta primer mix drove a second PCR of about 7 to 12 cycles. TCRdb re-derived calls from the 5' RACE reads in MiXCR, one entry per CDR3 protein. This repertoire shows hundreds of thousands of distinct CDR3 sequences, around 36% found once; its top ten account for under 15%. Specimen: blood. Source of these receptors: a man aged 18 to 29 in good health.

The table lists this clonotype with a few counts. This chain links TRBV4-2 with TRBJ2-5, with a possible D match to TRBD2 (6 bases). Germline V CDR1 and CDR2: LGHNA, YNFKEQ. The CDR3 consists of 16 residues. Trimming pared 0 bases from V and 2 bases from J, leaving 13 bases between. The CDR3 bases are TGTGCCAGCAGCCAAGATCGTGGGGGGTCACAAGAGACCCAGTACTTC. Translating it yields CASSQDRGGSQETQYF.

The chain is built from TRBV3-1 and TRBJ1-2; D remains unclear. The V and J ends lost 4 bases and 3 bases respectively, with 9 bases between them. The CDR3 contains 13 residues. Germline V gene sequence: CDR1 LGHDT, CDR2 YNNKEL (reference sequence). CDR3 DNA: TGTGCCAGCAGCCCATCGGGCCACTATGGCTACACCTTC. Amino acid sequence: CASSPSGHYGYTF.

As regards this clonotype: This sequence may be a read error, since a much larger clone differs from it by one base. J is TRBJ1-2 and V is TRBV7-2; D not certain. The length of the CDR3 is 14 residues. V was shortened by 3 bases and J by 4 bases, with 12 bases between the two germline ends. Germline V gene data show CDR1 as SGHTA and CDR2 as FQGNSA. CDR3 residues: CASSFGGSTYGYTF. As DNA, the CDR3 is TGTGCCAGCAGCTTTGGAGGCAGCACCTATGGCTACACCTTC.

V gene TRBV3-1 combines with J gene TRBJ2-3, with 11 bases aligning to TRBD2. This CDR3 region has 16 residues. CDR1 is LGHDT and CDR2 is YNNKEL in the germline V gene (reference sequence). Trimming removed 3 bases from V and 4 bases from J; junction bases left unmatched: 6. CDR3 sequence (DNA): TGTGCCAGCAGCCACTATAGCGGGGGGGCGGCAGATACGCAGTATTTT. Its translation: CASSHYSGGAADTQYF.

This clonotype was seen a few times. The gene calls are TRBV9 and TRBJ2-1, with D unresolved. The CDR3 sequence is 17 residues long. Trimming pared 2 bases from V and 2 bases from J, leaving 17 bases between. CDR1 and CDR2 (germline): SGDLS, YYNGEE. CDR3 bases: TGTGCCAGCAGCGTCAAGGGATCCCAGAACACCTACAATGAGCAGTTCTTC. This translates into CASSVKGSQNTYNEQFF.

There are many counts of this clonotype. CDR3 residues: CASSQAARGNEQFF. As DNA, the CDR3 is TGTGCCAGCAGCCAAGCTGCCAGGGGTAATGAGCAGTTCTTC. This chain uses TRBV4-2 with TRBJ2-1, with D possibly TRBD1 on 6 matching bases. The CDR3 loop spans 14 amino acids. V lost 1 base and J 7 bases, leaving 11 bases between the germline ends. Germline CDR1 and CDR2: LGHNA and YNFKEQ.

As to this clonotype: This may arise from a read error, as a much more abundant clone is one base away. This rearrangement joins TRBV6-5 to TRBJ2-5; TRBD1 is a possible D gene (5 bases). Trimming stripped 6 bases from V and 11 bases from J, with 16 bases between. The CDR3 is made up of 12 amino acids. Germline V gene lookup returns CDR1 MNHEY and CDR2 SVGAGI. The CDR3 is CASRNRWDEQYF. The CDR3 DNA reads TGTGCCAGCAGAAACAGGTGGGATGAGCAGTACTTC.

Regarding this clonotype: A much larger clone is a single base away; this may be a read error. The rearrangement joins TRBV6-2 or TRBV6-3 to TRBJ2-5; D unclear. The germline V gene encodes CDR1 MNHEY and CDR2 SVGEGT. The CDR3 has 13 amino acids. The CDR3 coding sequence is TGTGCCAGCACTAAAGGAAAGGTGGAGACCCGGTACTTC. It codes for CASTKGKVETRYF.

The chain couples TRBV20-1 to TRBJ2-5; no clear D. V was shortened by 5 bases and J by 5 bases, with 12 bases between the two germline ends. Germline V gene sequence: CDR1 DFQATT, CDR2 SNEGSKA (reference sequence). This CDR3 has 12 residues. The CDR3 region is CSAGYQEETQYF. Here the CDR3 DNA reads TGCAGTGCTGGTTATCAAGAGGAGACCCAGTACTTC.

This clonotype turned up a few times. The V and J genes are TRBV20-1 and TRBJ2-1; D is perhaps TRBD2 (5 bases). V lost 6 bases and J 3 bases, leaving 15 bases between the germline ends. Germline CDR1 and CDR2: DFQATT and SNEGSKA (reference sequence). This CDR3 spans 14 amino acids. This chain's CDR3 is CSAGEKIIYNEQFF. In DNA form, the CDR3 reads TGCAGTGCCGGGGAAAAGATAATCTACAATGAGCAGTTCTTC.